This TCR beta chain was profiled in a study of T cell responses to AZD1222 COVID-19 vaccine. Study-wide results and caveats: All repertoire sampling was performed exclusively after the peak T cell response. Clonal diversity was possibly underestimated; the donors were predominantly white British and more often female. Spike-specific TCRs gained breadth and depth after people received two AZD1222 doses.

As regards this clone: Antigen specificity is unknown.

Repertoires were generated with immunoSEQ multiplex PCR, while TCRdb's copy carries only in-frame clones and drops some. The table records fewer than 30,000 clones, 78% of them present only once. Germline V gives CDR1 SNHLY, CDR2 FYNNEI. CDR3 length equals 14 residues. V was shortened by 7 bases and J by 7 bases, with 19 bases between the two germline ends. The sample consisted of peripheral blood, taken on day 0 of AZD1222 vaccination. This sequence originates from an adult in good health. The chain couples TRBV2 to TRBJ1-1; possible D gene TRBD1, 5 bases. CDR3 in DNA: TGTGCCAGCACCCTCCTTGGGGGGAAGATTGAAGCTTTCTTT. Translated: CASTLLGGKIEAFF.